A selection of T cell receptor beta chains follows, all from one sample in a study of T cells in Graves' hyperthyroidism and ophthalmopathy. A single record per CDR3 protein comes from TCRdb applying MiXCR to the multiplex PCR reads. The sample records under 250,000 distinct CDR3 sequences, over 20% being singletons. The specimen sequenced was blood. These receptors were collected from a woman in her forties with Graves' ophthalmopathy. Each CDR3 is given with its conserved first and last residue. D genes are given only for firm matches. Clone size is given for some rows only: seen once, a few or many times, or a class if the clone is expanded.

TRBJ2-2 | TRBV12-3/TRBV12-4 | many | - | CASTQGQGFTGELFF | TGTGCCAGCACACAAGGCCAGGGGTTCACCGGGGAGCTGTTTTTT
TRBJ2-7 | TRBV6-1 | many | TRBD2 | CASGTSGFEQYF | TGTGCCAGCGGGACTAGCGGCTTCGAGCAGTACTTC
TRBJ2-7 | TRBV25-1 | many | TRBD2 | CASSERASGESSYEQYF | TGTGCCAGCAGTGAACGGGCGAGCGGGGAGAGCTCCTACGAGCAGTACTTC
TRBJ1-5 | TRBV6-4 | once | - | CASQTGSNQPQHF | TGTGCCAGCCAGACAGGAAGCAATCAGCCCCAGCATTTT
TRBJ2-7 | TRBV19 | few | - | CASSILSVPRGEQYF | TGTGCCAGTAGTATTTTATCGGTACCCCGTGGCGAGCAGTACTTC
TRBJ1-5 | TRBV12-3/TRBV12-4 | many | TRBD1 | CASRRTGGSNQPQHF | TGTGCCAGCCGAAGGACAGGGGGAAGCAATCAGCCCCAGCATTTT
TRBJ1-3 | TRBV6-1 | many | TRBD1 | CASSEYAGGRKNTIYF | TGTGCCAGCAGTGAATATGCAGGGGGCAGGAAAAACACCATATATTTT
TRBJ1-1 | TRBV6-5 | - | - | CASSYPGQRNTEAFF | TGTGCCAGCAGTTACCCGGGACAAAGAAACACTGAAGCTTTCTTT
TRBJ2-1 | TRBV19 | many | - | CASSARYNEQFF | TGTGCCAGTTCGGCTAGATACAATGAGCAGTTCTTC
TRBJ2-7 | TRBV7-2 | many | TRBD2 | CASSPPLWDYTYEQYF | TGTGCCAGCAGCCCCCCACTTTGGGACTACACCTACGAGCAGTACTTC
TRBJ1-1 | TRBV12-3/TRBV12-4 | once | - | CASSFLAGVGTEAFF | -
TRBJ2-5 | TRBV29-1 | many | TRBD2 | CSVIGVSGRPPETQYF | TGCAGCGTCATCGGGGTTAGCGGGAGGCCCCCAGAGACCCAGTACTTC
TRBJ1-5 | TRBV28 | many | TRBD1 | CASSPTGFSNQPQHF | TGTGCCAGCAGTCCGACAGGGTTCAGCAATCAGCCCCAGCATTTT
TRBJ1-2 | TRBV12-3/TRBV12-4 | - | - | CASSHTGLGNYGYTF | TGTGCCAGCAGTCACACAGGCTTGGGTAACTATGGCTACACCTTC